The 18 T cell receptor beta chains in this list originate from one sample, sequenced in a study of T cells after posttransplantation cyclophosphamide. The data were produced by immunoSEQ multiplex PCR, yet TCRdb's version contains in-frame clones alone and is incomplete. Altogether approximately 13,000 clones were found in the sample, and no singletons occur. A marrow graft followed busulfan-fludarabine conditioning, with cyclophosphamide on days +3 and +4. Material: PBMCs, obtained 1,000 to 1,200 days after allogeneic stem cell transplant with posttransplant cyclophosphamide. These receptor sequences come from a female patient aged 35-55 years who received an allogeneic stem cell transplant from a related donor, was CMV-positive, and had no GVHD. Certain T cells may be donor cells from the graft.

This clone was observed many times. The chain employs TRBV7-8 and TRBJ1-1; D is unclear. This CDR3 is 15 amino acids long. Germline lookup yields CDR1 SGHVS and CDR2 FQNEAQ. Trimming pared 3 bases from V and 4 bases from J, leaving 15 bases between. The CDR3: CASSFTRGEGTEAFF. The CDR3 DNA sequence: TGTGCCAGCAGCTTCACCCGGGGAGAGGGCACTGAAGCTTTCTTT.

In this sample, this clone turned up a few times. The gene calls are TRBV18 and TRBJ2-3; possible D gene TRBD1, 6 bases. This CDR3 is built from 15 residues. V lost 2 bases and J lost 0, with 9 bases in between. Germline V CDR1 and CDR2: KGHSH, LQKENI. CDR3 nucleotides: TGTGCCAGCTCACCAAGGGACACCAGCACAGATACGCAGTATTTT. It specifies CASSPRDTSTDTQYF.

This clone was counted ten times or more. CDR3 protein: CASSQGVQAGNTIYF. The CDR3 DNA follows: TGTGCCAGCAGCCAGGGTGTTCAGGCTGGAAACACCATATATTTT. J is TRBJ1-3 and V is TRBV6-1; TRBD1 is a possible D gene (5 bases). V lost 6 bases and J 2 bases, leaving 14 bases between the germline ends. CDR3 length equals 15 residues. Germline V gene sequence: CDR1 MNHNS, CDR2 SASEGT.

The chain uses TRBV6-1 and TRBJ2-3, with a weak D call TRBD1 (5 bases). In germline, CDR1 is MNHNS, CDR2 SASEGT. This CDR3 has 17 residues. V gave up 3 bases and J gave up 3 bases, with 19 bases separating them. The chain's CDR3 is CASSEGQGRKWTDTQYF. CDR3 coding DNA: TGTGCCAGCAGTGAGGGGCAGGGAAGAAAATGGACAGATACGCAGTATTTT.

The chain joins TRBV7-8 to TRBJ1-2; TRBD1 is a possible D gene (5 bases). Germline lookup yields CDR1 SGHVS and CDR2 FQNEAQ. The V and J ends lost 3 bases and 7 bases respectively, with 21 bases between them. CDR3 length equals 16 residues. CDR3 in DNA: TGTGCCAGCAGCTTGCACCAATTGACAGTTGATCGTGGCTACACCTTC. Its translation: CASSLHQLTVDRGYTF.

This clone was detected many times. V is TRBV28 and J is TRBJ1-4; 7 bases agree with TRBD1. This CDR3 comprises 15 residues. Trimming took 3 bases from V and 10 from J; bases not matched to a gene: 11. The V gene's germline CDR1 is MDHEN and CDR2 SYDVKM. CDR3: CASSFNTGTVGKLFF. The CDR3 nucleotides are TGTGCCAGCAGTTTTAACACGGGGACAGTGGGAAAACTGTTTTTT.

There are many counts of this clone. The chain combines TRBV18 with TRBJ2-5; D is ambiguous. The V gene lost 6 bases and the J gene lost 1 base, with 3 bases spanning the gap. The germline V gene encodes CDR1 KGHSH and CDR2 LQKENI. The CDR3 spans 11 residues. CDR3 loop: CASSVQETQYF. The CDR3 region has the DNA TGTGCCAGCTCCGTCCAAGAGACCCAGTACTTC. The complete variable domain, with remaining parts taken from reference TRBV18 and TRBJ2-5, reads NAGVMQNPRHLVRRRGQEARLRCSPMKGHSHVYWYRQLPEEGLKFMVYLQKENIIDESGMPKERFSAEFPKEGPSILRIQQVVRGDSAAYFCASSVQETQYFGPGTRLLVL.

Ten or more counts support this clone. J is TRBJ2-2 and V is TRBV19; 10 bases fit TRBD1. Germline CDR1 is LNHDA and CDR2 is SQIVND (reference sequence). V gave up 5 bases and J gave up 3 bases; unmatched junction bases: 3. CDR3 length equals 15 residues. Here the CDR3 DNA reads TGTGCCAGTAGTCTAGGGACAGGGGACACCGGGGAGCTGTTTTTT. Its translation: CASSLGTGDTGELFF.

The V call is TRBV7-8, the J call TRBJ2-2, with a weak D call TRBD2 (6 bases). V shed 2 bases and J shed 5 bases, with 18 bases lying between them. This CDR3 has 17 amino acids. In germline, CDR1 is SGHVS, CDR2 FQNEAQ. In nucleotides, the CDR3 is TGTGCCAGCAGCTTAAGGGGCTCGCGGGACTTAACCGGGGAGCTGTTTTTT. Amino acids: CASSLRGSRDLTGELFF.

This clone was observed at least ten times. The J gene is TRBJ2-7, the V gene TRBV5-1; 7 positions agree with TRBD2. The CDR3 spans 13 residues. Germline V gene data show CDR1 as SGHRS and CDR2 as YFSETQ. J gave up 2 bases and V 2 bases, and 1 base lay outside the gene matches. CDR3 region: CASSFGLAYEQYF. DNA of the CDR3: TGCGCCAGCAGCTTCGGACTAGCCTACGAGCAGTACTTC.

In this sample, this clone turned up many times. The chain is built from TRBV5-1 and TRBJ2-2, with 11 nucleotides matching TRBD2. V lost 5 bases and J lost 4; bases outside the gene matches: 7. Germline V gene lookup returns CDR1 SGHRS and CDR2 YFSETQ. The length of the CDR3 is 16 residues. The CDR3 sequence: CASSSLAGVSTGELFF. DNA of the CDR3: TGCGCCAGCAGTTCACTAGCGGGGGTTTCCACCGGGGAGCTGTTTTTT.

This clone was recorded at least ten times. The V and J genes are TRBV6-5 and TRBJ1-2; D gene uncertain. This CDR3 spans 15 amino acids. With 7 bases removed from V and 0 bases from J, the gap between germline ends came to 15 bases. Germline loops: CDR1 MNHEY, CDR2 SVGAGI. CDR3 region: CASTLTRLANYGYTF. Written as DNA, the CDR3 is TGTGCCAGCACCCTGACGAGGCTTGCTAACTATGGCTACACCTTC.

This clone was detected many times. This sequence joins TRBV7-9 and TRBJ2-1; 14 nucleotides line up with TRBD2. The germline V gene encodes CDR1 SEHNR and CDR2 FQNEAQ (reference sequence). This CDR3 comprises 17 residues. V dropped 6 bases and J dropped 4; count of bases not matched to a gene: 8. The CDR3 spells CASRRGLAGEVYNEQFF. CDR3 bases: TGTGCCAGCAGACGGGGACTAGCGGGGGAGGTATACAATGAGCAGTTCTTC.

This clone was counted only a few times. This chain uses TRBV2 with TRBJ2-1; 8 bases line up with TRBD2. The CDR3 is made up of 15 amino acids. Per the germline V gene, CDR1 is SNHLY and CDR2 is FYNNEI. With V trimmed by 4 bases and J by 2 bases, 4 bases remained unmatched. CDR3: CASSGKAGAYNEQFF. The CDR3 DNA reads TGTGCCAGCAGTGGTAAAGCGGGGGCCTACAATGAGCAGTTCTTC.

J is TRBJ2-5 and V is TRBV7-8, with a tentative D call TRBD1 (6 bases). The closer fit of TRBJ2-7 to the DNA end suggests the J call may be wrong. Germline CDR1 reads SGHVS; CDR2 reads FQNEAQ. The CDR3 loop spans 14 amino acids. The CDR3 protein is CASSLGQNLYEQYF. The CDR3 DNA reads as TGTGCCAGCAGCCTCGGACAGAACCTATACGAGCAGTACTTC.

This clone was seen ten or more times. The chain has TRBV29-1 and TRBJ1-1; D ambiguous. Germline lookup yields CDR1 SQVTM and CDR2 ANQGSEA. The CDR3 length is 11 residues. V was cut by 5 bases and J by 7 bases, with 11 bases left in between. The CDR3 here is CSVREPGEAFF. The CDR3 nucleotides read TGCAGCGTTAGGGAGCCGGGTGAAGCTTTCTTT.

This clone occurred many times. V gene TRBV7-2 combines with J gene TRBJ1-5; D gene ambiguous. The germline V gene has CDR1 SGHTA and CDR2 FQGNSA. This CDR3 is 14 amino acids long. V was cut by 1 base and J by 2 bases, with 6 bases left in between. CDR3 amino acids: CASSLERGNQPQHF. In DNA, the CDR3 is TGTGCCAGCAGCTTAGAACGGGGCAATCAGCCCCAGCATTTT.

This clone has a handful of counts. The chain links TRBV5-1 to TRBJ2-3, with TRBD1 identical over 7 bases. Germline lookup yields CDR1 SGHRS and CDR2 YFSETQ. Trimming at V came to 4 bases and at J to 0 bases, leaving 5 bases not matched to a gene. There are 15 residues in the CDR3. The chain's CDR3 is CASSPRDSSTDTQYF. The CDR3 nucleotides read TGCGCCAGCAGCCCACGGGACAGCAGCACAGATACGCAGTATTTT.